These 19 T cell receptor beta chains were all obtained from the same sample, sequenced in a study of long-term antiretroviral therapy in people with HIV. Researchers report immunoSEQ v3.0 was run at survey level. Using immunoSEQ multiplex PCR, the repertoire was profiled, and TCRdb retains in-frame clones only, with some absent. There are 25,000 to 30,000 clones in the sample; approximately 93% occur only once, and over 6% lies in the top ten. The sample was unsorted PBMCs, taken roughly 6.5 years after starting antiretroviral therapy. All receptors derive from a woman in her thirties or forties with HIV.

V gene TRBV15 combines with J gene TRBJ1-4, with TRBD1 identical over 7 bases. Per the germline V gene, CDR1 is LNHNV and CDR2 is YYDKDF (reference sequence). The J segment lost 2 bases and the V segment lost 0 bases, leaving 6 bases of the junction unmatched. This CDR3 is 17 amino acids long. The CDR3 sequence: CATSRDLTGTTNEKLFF. In DNA form, the CDR3 reads TGTGCCACCAGCAGAGATTTGACAGGGACCACTAATGAAAAACTGTTTTTT.

The chain has TRBV5-5 and TRBJ1-4; D might be TRBD1 (5 bases). The V gene lost 4 bases and the J gene lost 8 bases, with 18 bases spanning the gap. This CDR3 comprises 15 residues. From germline, CDR1 is SGHKS and CDR2 YYEKEE (reference sequence). CDR3 bases: TGTGCCAGCAGCACCCCGCAGGGCCCCTCGGAAAAACTGTTTTTT. This codes for CASSTPQGPSEKLFF.

J is TRBJ2-1 and V is TRBV11-3; no definite D call. The V gene's germline CDR1 is SGHNT and CDR2 YENEEA. The V and J ends lost 0 bases and 9 bases respectively, with 15 bases between them. The CDR3 is 15 amino acids. CDR3: CASSLDHQDTSEQFF. The DNA of the CDR3 is TGTGCCAGCAGCTTAGATCATCAGGATACCTCTGAGCAGTTCTTC.

V usage is TRBV7-2 and J usage is TRBJ1-5; no firm D call. V shed 5 bases and J shed 5 bases, with 16 bases lying between them. The CDR3 length is 15 residues. Germline V CDR1 and CDR2: SGHTA, FQGNSA. The DNA for the CDR3 is TGTGCCAGCAGCGCCTCAGATGGATGGTATCAGCCCCAGCATTTT. Translated: CASSASDGWYQPQHF. The whole variable domain, filled in from reference TRBV7-2 and TRBJ1-5, reads GAGVSQSPSNKVTEKGKDVELRCDPISGHTALYWYRQSLGQGLEFLIYFQGNSAPDKSGLPSDRFSAERTGGSVSTLTIQRTQQEDSAVYLCASSASDGWYQPQHFGDGTRLSIL.

This clone has a handful of counts. This chain links TRBV7-2 with TRBJ1-5; D perhaps matches TRBD1 (6 bases). The length of the CDR3 is 15 residues. The V gene's germline CDR1 is SGHTA and CDR2 FQGNSA. V was cut by 1 base and J by 4 bases, with 11 bases left in between. This chain's CDR3 is CASSLVPGDNQPQHF. The CDR3 coding sequence is TGTGCCAGCAGCTTAGTTCCAGGGGATAATCAGCCCCAGCATTTT.

The V call is TRBV10-3, the J call TRBJ2-7; no reliable D call. This CDR3 spans 11 amino acids. V lost 2 bases, J lost 5 bases, and 4 bases lay in between. The germline V gene has CDR1 ENHRY and CDR2 SYGVKD. CDR3 region: CAISENHEQYF. Written as DNA, the CDR3 is TGTGCCATCAGTGAGAACCACGAGCAGTACTTC.

The rearrangement joins TRBV5-4 to TRBJ2-5; 11 bases agree with TRBD2. The CDR3 contains 19 residues. V shed 1 base, J shed 2 bases, and the junction held 13 bases outside the gene matches. The germline CDR1 and CDR2 sequences are SGHNT and YYREEE (reference sequence). The CDR3 DNA follows: TGTGCCAGCAGCTTGCTACCAACCCCTAGCGGGGGGAGTCAAGAGACCCAGTACTTC. Protein product: CASSLLPTPSGGSQETQYF.

The rearrangement joins TRBV7-2 to TRBJ2-5, with 10 nucleotides matching TRBD2. The CDR3 sequence is 14 residues long. Per the germline V gene, CDR1 is SGHTA and CDR2 is FQGNSA. V was pared by 5 bases and J by 7 bases, with 7 bases of the junction left unmatched. The CDR3 sequence: CASSPGLAVGTQYF. CDR3 sequence (DNA): TGTGCCAGCAGCCCAGGACTAGCGGTAGGGACCCAGTACTTC.

V usage is TRBV10-3 and J usage is TRBJ2-3; D assignment may be TRBD1 or TRBD2 (5 bases each). Germline V gene sequence: CDR1 ENHRY, CDR2 SYGVKD. This CDR3 is 14 amino acids long. The germline V and J ends were trimmed by 4 bases and 0 bases, with 8 bases remaining between them. CDR3 bases: TGTGCCATCAGTGGATGGGGGAGCACAGATACGCAGTATTTT. Its protein product is CAISGWGSTDTQYF.

This clone was found once. The rearrangement joins TRBV7-6 to TRBJ2-1; a weak D match, TRBD2 (6 bases). Germline V gene sequence: CDR1 SGHVS, CDR2 FNYEAQ. The V end was cut by 5 bases, the J end by 6 bases, with 11 bases between. The CDR3 has 13 residues. Here the CDR3 reads CASSPAGGNEQFF. As DNA, the CDR3 is TGTGCCAGCAGCCCAGCCGGGGGCAATGAGCAGTTCTTC. The full variable domain, in which reference TRBV7-6 and TRBJ2-1 provide the parts outside the CDR3, is GAGVSQSPRYKVTKRGQDVALRCDPISGHVSLYWYRQALGQGPEFLTYFNYEAQQDKSGLPNDRFSAERPEGSISTLTIQRTEQRDSAMYRCASSPAGGNEQFFGPGTRLTVL.

This clone was seen only once. V gene TRBV7-2 combines with J gene TRBJ1-1; D possibly corresponds to TRBD1 (5 bases). Deletions cut 2 bases from V and 5 bases from J, with 12 bases between. The V gene's germline CDR1 is SGHTA and CDR2 FQGNSA. The CDR3 has 14 amino acids. The CDR3 here is CASSLYSSGTEAFF. CDR3 nucleotides: TGTGCCAGCAGCTTATACAGCTCAGGGACTGAAGCTTTCTTT.

The chain employs TRBV4-1 and TRBJ1-4; no firm D call. The CDR3 contains 16 residues. The germline V gene has CDR1 MGHRA and CDR2 YSYEKL. V shed 0 bases and J shed 4 bases, with 12 bases lying between them. For the CDR3, the DNA is TGCGCCAGCAGCCAAGAATTCAGGAACTATAATGAAAAACTGTTTTTT. Translating it yields CASSQEFRNYNEKLFF.

V usage is TRBV4-3 and J usage is TRBJ1-2; D perhaps matches TRBD1 (5 bases). This CDR3 is 14 amino acids long. In germline, CDR1 is LGHNA, CDR2 YSLEER. Trimming removed 4 bases from V and 9 bases from J, with 18 bases in between. CDR3 in amino acids: CASSLGADNGRYTF. The CDR3 DNA reads TGCGCCAGCAGCCTCGGCGCGGACAATGGGCGCTACACCTTC.

The chain joins TRBV19 to TRBJ1-5; 10 bases match TRBD1. V lost 6 bases, J lost 6 bases, and 5 bases stayed unmatched. Germline CDR1 and CDR2: LNHDA and SQIVND (reference sequence). The CDR3 is made up of 14 amino acids. The CDR3 region has the DNA TGTGCCAGTAGGCCGGGGACAGGGGTTCAGCCCCAGCATTTT. Amino acid sequence: CASRPGTGVQPQHF.

The CDR3 spells CASRKQGNTEAFF. In DNA, the CDR3 is TGTGCCAGCAGGAAACAGGGGAACACTGAAGCTTTCTTT. The rearrangement joins TRBV6-1 to TRBJ1-1, with a tentative D call TRBD1 (6 bases). The germline gives CDR1 MNHNS, CDR2 SASEGT. This CDR3 has 13 amino acids. Trimming cost V 6 bases and J 1 base, with 9 bases left between them.

This chain uses TRBV2 with TRBJ1-2, with 10 bases aligning to TRBD1. Trimming at V came to 7 bases and at J to 8 bases, leaving 13 bases not matched to a gene. Germline lookup yields CDR1 SNHLY and CDR2 FYNNEI. The CDR3 is 15 amino acids. The CDR3, as DNA: TGTGCCAGCAATTCCCGGGACAGGGGATTGGGGGGCTACACCTTC. Its translation is CASNSRDRGLGGYTF.

V and J are TRBV7-2 and TRBJ1-3; a possible D gene is TRBD1 (6 bases). Per the germline V gene, CDR1 is SGHTA and CDR2 is FQGNSA. The germline V and J ends were trimmed by 5 bases and 0 bases, with 11 bases remaining between them. The CDR3 has 15 amino acids. For the CDR3, the DNA is TGTGCCAGCAGCATGGACAGTCTCTCTGGAAACACCATATATTTT. The encoded protein is CASSMDSLSGNTIYF. The variable domain in full, with the rest retrieved from reference TRBV7-2 and TRBJ1-3, is GAGVSQSPSNKVTEKGKDVELRCDPISGHTALYWYRQSLGQGLEFLIYFQGNSAPDKSGLPSDRFSAERTGGSVSTLTIQRTQQEDSAVYLCASSMDSLSGNTIYFGEGSWLTVV.

In this sample, this clone turned up once. The rearrangement links TRBV5-4 to TRBJ1-2; TRBD1 is a possible D gene (5 bases). Germline CDR1 reads SGHNT; CDR2 reads YYREEE (reference sequence). This CDR3 is built from 15 residues. Deletions cut 3 bases from V and 10 bases from J, with 22 bases between. As DNA, the CDR3 is TGTGCCAGCAGCTCGAGTAACACGGAGGGGACCTCCTACACCTTC. Translation: CASSSSNTEGTSYTF.

The chain uses TRBV19 and TRBJ1-2, with D perhaps matching TRBD1 (6 bases). Germline assignment: CDR1 LNHDA and CDR2 SQIVND (reference sequence). Trimming removed 5 bases from V and 10 bases from J, with 14 bases in between. The length of the CDR3 is 12 residues. The CDR3 sequence is CASSRDISAYTF. The CDR3 DNA is TGTGCCAGTAGTCGGGACATCAGTGCCTACACCTTC.